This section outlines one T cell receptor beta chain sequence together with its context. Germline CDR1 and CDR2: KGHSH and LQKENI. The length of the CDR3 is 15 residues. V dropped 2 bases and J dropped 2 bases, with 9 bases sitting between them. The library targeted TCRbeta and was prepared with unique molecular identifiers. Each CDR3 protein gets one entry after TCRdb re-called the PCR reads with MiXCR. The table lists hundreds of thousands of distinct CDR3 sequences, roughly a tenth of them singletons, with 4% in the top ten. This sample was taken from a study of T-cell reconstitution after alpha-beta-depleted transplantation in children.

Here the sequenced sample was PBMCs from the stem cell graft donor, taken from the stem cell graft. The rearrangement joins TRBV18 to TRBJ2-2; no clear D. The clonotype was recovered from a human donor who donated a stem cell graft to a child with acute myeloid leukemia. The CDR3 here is CASSPSIANTGELFF. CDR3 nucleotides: TGTGCCAGCTCACCATCTATAGCCAACACCGGGGAGCTGTTTTTT. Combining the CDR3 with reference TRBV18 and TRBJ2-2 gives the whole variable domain NAGVMQNPRHLVRRRGQEARLRCSPMKGHSHVYWYRQLPEEGLKFMVYLQKENIIDESGMPKERFSAEFPKEGPSILRIQQVVRGDSAAYFCASSPSIANTGELFFGEGSRLTVL.